This TCR beta chain was documented in a study of cytomegalovirus exposure and HLA in healthy donors. Overall study context: In terms of ancestry, the Caucasian-associated cluster contained roughly 81% of the roughly 400 genotyped donors.

Primers: 60 Vbeta forward and 13 Jbeta reverse. TCRdb keeps only in-frame clones here, not all; method: immunoSEQ multiplex PCR. The data show approximately 180,000 clones, with roughly 80% seen just once and under 5% held by the top ten. Germline lookup yields CDR1 SGHRS and CDR2 YFSETQ. Deletions cut 4 bases from V and 7 bases from J, with 17 bases between. The CDR3 runs 15 residues. The sample consisted of PBMCs. This receptor was identified in a man between 18 and 35 years old in good health and CMV-seronegative. This rearrangement joins TRBV5-1 to TRBJ1-4; a possible D gene is TRBD1 (6 bases). The DNA for the CDR3 is TGCGCCAGCAGCCTAGGGACATTGGCGACTGAAAAACTGTTTTTT. Protein: CASSLGTLATEKLFF. The variable domain in full, completed from reference TRBV5-1 and TRBJ1-4, reads KAGVTQTPRYLIKTRGQQVTLSCSPISGHRSVSWYQQTPGQGLQFLFEYFSETQRNKGNFPGRFSGRQFSNSRSEMNVSTLELGDSALYLCASSLGTLATEKLFFGSGTQLSVL.